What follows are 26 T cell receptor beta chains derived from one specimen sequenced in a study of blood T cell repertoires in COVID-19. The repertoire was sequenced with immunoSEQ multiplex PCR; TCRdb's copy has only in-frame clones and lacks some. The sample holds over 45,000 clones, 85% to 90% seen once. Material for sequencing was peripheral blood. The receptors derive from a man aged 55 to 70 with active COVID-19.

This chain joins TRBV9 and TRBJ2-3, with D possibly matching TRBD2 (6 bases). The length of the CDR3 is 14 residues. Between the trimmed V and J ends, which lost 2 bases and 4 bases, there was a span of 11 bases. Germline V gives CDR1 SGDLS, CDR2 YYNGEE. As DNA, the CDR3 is TGTGCCAGCAGCGTCTCGGGGGAGTCAGATACGCAGTATTTT. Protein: CASSVSGESDTQYF.

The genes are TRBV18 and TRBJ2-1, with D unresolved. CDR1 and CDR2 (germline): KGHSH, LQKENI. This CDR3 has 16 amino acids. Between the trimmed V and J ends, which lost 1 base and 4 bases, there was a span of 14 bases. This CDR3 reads CASSPQTAGSYNEQFF. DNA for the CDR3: TGTGCCAGCTCACCACAAACGGCAGGCTCATACAATGAGCAGTTCTTC. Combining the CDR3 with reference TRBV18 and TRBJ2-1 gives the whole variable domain NAGVMQNPRHLVRRRGQEARLRCSPMKGHSHVYWYRQLPEEGLKFMVYLQKENIIDESGMPKERFSAEFPKEGPSILRIQQVVRGDSAAYFCASSPQTAGSYNEQFFGPGTRLTVL.

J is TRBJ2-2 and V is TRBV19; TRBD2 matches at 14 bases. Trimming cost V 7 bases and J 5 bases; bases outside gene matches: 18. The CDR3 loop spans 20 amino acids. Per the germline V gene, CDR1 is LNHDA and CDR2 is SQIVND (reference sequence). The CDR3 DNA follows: TGTGCCAGTACCGGACCTGGGCCGACTAGCGGGAGGGCGGGGACCGGGGAGCTGTTTTTT. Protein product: CASTGPGPTSGRAGTGELFF.

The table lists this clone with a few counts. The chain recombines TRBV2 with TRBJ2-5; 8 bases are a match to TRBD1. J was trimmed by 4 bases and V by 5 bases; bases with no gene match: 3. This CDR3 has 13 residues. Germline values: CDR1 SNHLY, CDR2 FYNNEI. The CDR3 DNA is TGTGCCAGCAGTTGGACAGGGAGAGAGACCCAGTACTTC. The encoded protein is CASSWTGRETQYF.

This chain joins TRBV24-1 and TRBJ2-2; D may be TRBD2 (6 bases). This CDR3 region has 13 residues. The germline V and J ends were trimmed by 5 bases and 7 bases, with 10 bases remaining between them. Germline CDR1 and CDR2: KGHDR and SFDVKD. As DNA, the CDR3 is TGTGCCACCAGTGTATCGGGGGTCGGGGAGCTGTTTTTT. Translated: CATSVSGVGELFF.

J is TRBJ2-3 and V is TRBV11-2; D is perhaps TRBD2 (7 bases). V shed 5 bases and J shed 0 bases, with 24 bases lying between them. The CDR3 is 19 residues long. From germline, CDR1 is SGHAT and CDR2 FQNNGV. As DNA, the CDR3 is TGTGCCAGCAGCCCCACTCAGGGGCTCAGCGGGATTAGCACAGATACGCAGTATTTT. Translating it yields CASSPTQGLSGISTDTQYF.

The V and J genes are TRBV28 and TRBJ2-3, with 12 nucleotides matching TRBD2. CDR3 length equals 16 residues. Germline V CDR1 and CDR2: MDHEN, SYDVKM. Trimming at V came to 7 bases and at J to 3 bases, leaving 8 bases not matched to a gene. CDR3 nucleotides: TGTGCCAGCATTCCTTCTGGACTAGCGGGAACAGATACGCAGTATTTT. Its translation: CASIPSGLAGTDTQYF.

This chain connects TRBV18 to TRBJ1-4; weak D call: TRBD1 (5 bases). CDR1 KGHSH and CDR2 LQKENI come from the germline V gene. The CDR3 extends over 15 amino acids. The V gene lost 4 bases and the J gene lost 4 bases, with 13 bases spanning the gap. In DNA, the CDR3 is TGTGCCAGCTCACTAACCCGACAGAATAATGAAAAACTGTTTTTT. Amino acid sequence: CASSLTRQNNEKLFF. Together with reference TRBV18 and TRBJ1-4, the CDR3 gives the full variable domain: NAGVMQNPRHLVRRRGQEARLRCSPMKGHSHVYWYRQLPEEGLKFMVYLQKENIIDESGMPKERFSAEFPKEGPSILRIQQVVRGDSAAYFCASSLTRQNNEKLFFGSGTQLSVL.

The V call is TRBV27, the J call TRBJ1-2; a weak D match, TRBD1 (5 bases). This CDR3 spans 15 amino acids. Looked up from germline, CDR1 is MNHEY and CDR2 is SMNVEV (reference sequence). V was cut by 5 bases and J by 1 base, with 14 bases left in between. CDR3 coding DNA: TGTGCCAGCAGTCCGCAGGGCTCCATTAACTATGGCTACACCTTC. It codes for CASSPQGSINYGYTF.

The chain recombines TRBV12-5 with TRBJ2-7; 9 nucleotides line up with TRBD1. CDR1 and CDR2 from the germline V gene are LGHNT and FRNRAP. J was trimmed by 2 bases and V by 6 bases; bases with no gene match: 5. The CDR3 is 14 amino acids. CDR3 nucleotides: TGTGCTAGTGGACAGGGGGCTGGGGCCTACGAGCAGTACTTC. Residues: CASGQGAGAYEQYF. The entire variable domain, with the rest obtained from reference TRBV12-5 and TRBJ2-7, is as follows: DARVTQTPRHKVTEMGQEVTMRCQPILGHNTVFWYRQTMMQGLELLAYFRNRAPLDDSGMPKDRFSAEMPDATLATLKIQPSEPRDSAVYFCASGQGAGAYEQYFGPGTRLTVT.

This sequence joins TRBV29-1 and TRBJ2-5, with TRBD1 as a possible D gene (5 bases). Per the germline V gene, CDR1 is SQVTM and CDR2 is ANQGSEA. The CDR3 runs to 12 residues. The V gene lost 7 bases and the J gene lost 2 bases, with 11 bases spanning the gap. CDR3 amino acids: CSDRQRQETQYF. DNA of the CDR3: TGCAGCGACCGACAGCGTCAAGAGACCCAGTACTTC.

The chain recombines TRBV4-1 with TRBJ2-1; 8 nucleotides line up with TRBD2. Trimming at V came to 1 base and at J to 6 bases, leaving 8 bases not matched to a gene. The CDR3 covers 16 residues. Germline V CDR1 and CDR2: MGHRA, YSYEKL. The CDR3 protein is CASSQGSGGTSNEQFF. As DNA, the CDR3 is TGCGCCAGCAGCCAAGGGTCGGGAGGGACGAGCAATGAGCAGTTCTTC.

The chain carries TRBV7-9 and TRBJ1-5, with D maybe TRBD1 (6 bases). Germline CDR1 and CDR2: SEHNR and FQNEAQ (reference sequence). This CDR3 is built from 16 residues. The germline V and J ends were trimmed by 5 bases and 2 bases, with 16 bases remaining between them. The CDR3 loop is CASSPTGFYGNQPQHF. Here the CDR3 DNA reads TGTGCCAGCAGCCCTACAGGGTTTTATGGCAATCAGCCCCAGCATTTT.

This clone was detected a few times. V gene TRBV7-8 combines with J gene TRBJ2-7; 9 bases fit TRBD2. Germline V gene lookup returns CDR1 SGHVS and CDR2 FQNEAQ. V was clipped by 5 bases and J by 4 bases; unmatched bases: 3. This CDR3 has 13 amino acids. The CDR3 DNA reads TGTGCCAGCAGCGGCGGGAGGGGGTACGAGCAGTACTTC. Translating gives CASSGGRGYEQYF.

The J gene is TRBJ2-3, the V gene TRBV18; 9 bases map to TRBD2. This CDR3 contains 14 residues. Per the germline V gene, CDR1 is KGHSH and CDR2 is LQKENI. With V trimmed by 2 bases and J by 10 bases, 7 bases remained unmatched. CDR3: CASSPVGSGSSQYF. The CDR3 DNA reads TGTGCCAGCTCACCAGTGGGTAGCGGGAGTTCGCAGTATTTT.

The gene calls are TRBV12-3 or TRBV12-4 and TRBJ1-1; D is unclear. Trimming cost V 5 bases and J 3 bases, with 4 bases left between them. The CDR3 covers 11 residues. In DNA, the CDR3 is TGTGCCAGCAGTCGGTACACTGAAGCTTTCTTT. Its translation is CASSRYTEAFF.

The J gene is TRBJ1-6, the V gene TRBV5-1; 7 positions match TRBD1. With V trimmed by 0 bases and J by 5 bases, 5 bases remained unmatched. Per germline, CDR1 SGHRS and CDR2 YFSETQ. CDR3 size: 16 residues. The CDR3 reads CASSLEGTVDNSPLHF. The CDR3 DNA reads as TGCGCCAGCAGCTTGGAAGGGACAGTAGATAATTCACCCCTCCACTTT.

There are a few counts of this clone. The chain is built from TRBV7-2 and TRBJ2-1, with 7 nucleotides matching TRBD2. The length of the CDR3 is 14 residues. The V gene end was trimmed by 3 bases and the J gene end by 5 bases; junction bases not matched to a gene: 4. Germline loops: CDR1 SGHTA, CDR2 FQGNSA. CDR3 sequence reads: CASSLASGNNEQFF. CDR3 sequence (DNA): TGTGCCAGCAGCTTGGCTAGCGGCAACAATGAGCAGTTCTTC.

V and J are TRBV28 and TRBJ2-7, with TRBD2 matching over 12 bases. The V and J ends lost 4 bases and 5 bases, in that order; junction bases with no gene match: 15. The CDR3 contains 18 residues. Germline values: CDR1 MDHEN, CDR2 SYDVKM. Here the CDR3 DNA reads TGTGCCAGCAGTTCCCGATTATCTCTAGCGGGAGGGAACCACGAGCAGTACTTC. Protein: CASSSRLSLAGGNHEQYF.

The CDR3 loop is CASSESGTSFYEQYF. In DNA form, the CDR3 reads TGTGCCAGCAGTGAATCGGGGACATCCTTCTACGAGCAGTACTTC. The genes are TRBV2 and TRBJ2-7; D may be TRBD1 (6 bases). This CDR3 has 15 amino acids. The germline V gene encodes CDR1 SNHLY and CDR2 FYNNEI. The V gene lost 2 bases and the J gene lost 3 bases, with 14 bases spanning the gap.

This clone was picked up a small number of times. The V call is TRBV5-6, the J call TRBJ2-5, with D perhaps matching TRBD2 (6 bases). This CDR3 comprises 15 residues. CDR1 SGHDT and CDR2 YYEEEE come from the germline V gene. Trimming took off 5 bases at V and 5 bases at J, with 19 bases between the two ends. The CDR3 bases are TGTGCCAGCAGTTCCGGGACTCCAGCGGGCGAGACCCAGTACTTC. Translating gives CASSSGTPAGETQYF.

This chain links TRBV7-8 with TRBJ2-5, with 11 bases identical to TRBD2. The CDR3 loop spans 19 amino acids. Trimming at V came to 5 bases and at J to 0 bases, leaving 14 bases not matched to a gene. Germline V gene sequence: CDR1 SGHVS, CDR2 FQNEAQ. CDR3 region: CASSPWRPVAGGDQETQYF. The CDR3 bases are TGTGCCAGCAGCCCCTGGCGCCCGGTAGCGGGAGGGGACCAAGAGACCCAGTACTTC.

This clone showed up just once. The CDR3 nucleotides read TGTGCCATCAGTGGGGACTGGTCGGGGGAGCTGTTTTTT. Protein: CAISGDWSGELFF. The gene calls are TRBV10-3 and TRBJ2-2; D might be TRBD2 (6 bases). V was trimmed by 4 bases and J by 8 bases, leaving 11 bases between them. The CDR3 extends over 13 amino acids. Germline V CDR1 and CDR2: ENHRY, SYGVKD.

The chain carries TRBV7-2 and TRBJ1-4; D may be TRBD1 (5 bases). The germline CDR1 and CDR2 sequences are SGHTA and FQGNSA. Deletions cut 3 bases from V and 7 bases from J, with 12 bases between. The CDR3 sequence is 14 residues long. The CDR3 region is CASSLGRVVEKLFF. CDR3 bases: TGTGCCAGCAGCTTGGGCAGGGTAGTTGAAAAACTGTTTTTT.

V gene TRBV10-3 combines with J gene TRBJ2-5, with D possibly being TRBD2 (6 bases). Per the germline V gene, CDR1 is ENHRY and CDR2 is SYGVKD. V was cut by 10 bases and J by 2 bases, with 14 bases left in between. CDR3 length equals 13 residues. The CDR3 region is CATTGGDQETQYF. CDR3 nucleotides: TGTGCCACCACCGGCGGGGATCAAGAGACCCAGTACTTC.

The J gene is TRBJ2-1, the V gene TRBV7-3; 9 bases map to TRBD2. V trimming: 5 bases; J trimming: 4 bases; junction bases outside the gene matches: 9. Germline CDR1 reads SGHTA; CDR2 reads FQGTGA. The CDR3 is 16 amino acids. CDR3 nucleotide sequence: TGTGCCAGCAGCGCCCAAGGACTAGCGAGATACAATGAGCAGTTCTTC. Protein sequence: CASSAQGLARYNEQFF.